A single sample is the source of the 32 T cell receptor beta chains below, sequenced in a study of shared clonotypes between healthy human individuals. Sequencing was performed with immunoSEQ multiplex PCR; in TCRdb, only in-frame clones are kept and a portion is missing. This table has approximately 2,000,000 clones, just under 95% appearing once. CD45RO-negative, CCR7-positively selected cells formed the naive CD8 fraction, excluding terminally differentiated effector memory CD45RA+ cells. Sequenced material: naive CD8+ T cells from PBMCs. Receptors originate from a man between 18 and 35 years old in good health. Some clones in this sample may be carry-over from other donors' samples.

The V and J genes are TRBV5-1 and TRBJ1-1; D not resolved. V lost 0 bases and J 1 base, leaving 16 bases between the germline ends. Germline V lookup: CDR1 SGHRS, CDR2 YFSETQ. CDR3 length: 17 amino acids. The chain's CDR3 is CASSLVPYGEGNTEAFF. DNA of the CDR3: TGCGCCAGCAGCTTGGTCCCATATGGGGAAGGGAACACTGAAGCTTTCTTT.

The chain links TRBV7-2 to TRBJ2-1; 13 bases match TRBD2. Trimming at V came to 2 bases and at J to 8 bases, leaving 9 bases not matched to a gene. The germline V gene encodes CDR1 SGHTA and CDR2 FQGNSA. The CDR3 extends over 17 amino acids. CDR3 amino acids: CASSLRYGTSGIYEQFF. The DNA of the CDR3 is TGTGCCAGCAGCTTACGTTACGGGACTAGCGGGATTTATGAGCAGTTCTTC.

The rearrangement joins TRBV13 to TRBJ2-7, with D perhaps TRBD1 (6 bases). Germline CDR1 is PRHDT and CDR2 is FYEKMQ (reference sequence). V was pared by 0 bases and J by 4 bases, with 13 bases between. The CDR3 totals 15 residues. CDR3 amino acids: CASSLGSTGYYEQYF. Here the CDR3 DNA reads TGTGCCAGCAGCTTAGGCAGTACAGGGTATTACGAGCAGTACTTC. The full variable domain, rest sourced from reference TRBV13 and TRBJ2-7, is AAGVIQSPRHLIKEKRETATLKCYPIPRHDTVYWYQQGPGQDPQFLISFYEKMQSDKGSIPDRFSAQQFSDYHSELNMSSLELGDSALYFCASSLGSTGYYEQYFGPGTRLTVT.

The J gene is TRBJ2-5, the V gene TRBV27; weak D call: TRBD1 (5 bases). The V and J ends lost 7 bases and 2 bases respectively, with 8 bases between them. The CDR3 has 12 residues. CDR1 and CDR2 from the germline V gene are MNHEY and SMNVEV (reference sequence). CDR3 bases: TGTGCCAGCATCCCAGGGCAAGAGACCCAGTACTTC. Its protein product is CASIPGQETQYF.

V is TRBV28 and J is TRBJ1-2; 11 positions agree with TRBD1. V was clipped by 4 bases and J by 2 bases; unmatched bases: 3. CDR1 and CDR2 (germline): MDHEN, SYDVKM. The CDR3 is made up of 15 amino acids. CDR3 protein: CASSSRTGGNYGYTF. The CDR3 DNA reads TGTGCCAGCAGTTCAAGGACAGGGGGCAACTATGGCTACACCTTC.

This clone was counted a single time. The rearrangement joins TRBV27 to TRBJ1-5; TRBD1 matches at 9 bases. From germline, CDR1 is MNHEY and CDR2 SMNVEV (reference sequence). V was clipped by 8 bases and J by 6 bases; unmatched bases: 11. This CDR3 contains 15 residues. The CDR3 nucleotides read TGTGCCAGCGGACCGGGACAGGGTCGGGTTCAGCCCCAGCATTTT. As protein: CASGPGQGRVQPQHF.

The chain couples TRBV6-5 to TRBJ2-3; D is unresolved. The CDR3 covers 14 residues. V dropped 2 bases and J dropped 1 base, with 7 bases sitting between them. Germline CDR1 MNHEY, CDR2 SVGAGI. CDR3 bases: TGTGCCAGCAGTTACGGTTTAGGCACAGATACGCAGTATTTT. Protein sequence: CASSYGLGTDTQYF.

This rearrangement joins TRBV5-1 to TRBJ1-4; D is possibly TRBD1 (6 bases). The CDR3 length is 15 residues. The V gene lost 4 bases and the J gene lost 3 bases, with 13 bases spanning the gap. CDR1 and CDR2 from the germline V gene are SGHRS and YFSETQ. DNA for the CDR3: TGCGCCAGCAGCCTCTCGGACAGTGCTAATGAAAAACTGTTTTTT. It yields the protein CASSLSDSANEKLFF.

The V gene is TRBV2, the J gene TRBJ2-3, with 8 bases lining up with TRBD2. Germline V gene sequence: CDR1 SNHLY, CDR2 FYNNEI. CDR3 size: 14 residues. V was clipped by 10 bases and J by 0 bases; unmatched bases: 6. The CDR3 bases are TGTGCCAACACGGGAGGGCCCAGCACAGATACGCAGTATTTT. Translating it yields CANTGGPSTDTQYF.

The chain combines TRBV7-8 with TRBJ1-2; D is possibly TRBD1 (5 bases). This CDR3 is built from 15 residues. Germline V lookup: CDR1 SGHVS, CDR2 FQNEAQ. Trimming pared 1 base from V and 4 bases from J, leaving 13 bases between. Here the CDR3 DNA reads TGTGCCAGCAGCTTAGGACTGACAGAAGTCTATGGCTACACCTTC. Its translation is CASSLGLTEVYGYTF.

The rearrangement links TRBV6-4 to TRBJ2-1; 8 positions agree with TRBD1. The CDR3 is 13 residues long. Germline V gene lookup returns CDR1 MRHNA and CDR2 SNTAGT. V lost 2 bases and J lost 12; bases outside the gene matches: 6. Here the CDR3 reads CASSDVQGARQFF. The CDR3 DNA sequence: TGTGCCAGCAGTGACGTCCAGGGGGCTCGGCAGTTCTTC.

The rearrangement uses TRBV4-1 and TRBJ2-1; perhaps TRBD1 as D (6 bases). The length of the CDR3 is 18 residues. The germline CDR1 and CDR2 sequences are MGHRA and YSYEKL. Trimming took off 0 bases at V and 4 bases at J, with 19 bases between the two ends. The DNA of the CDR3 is TGCGCCAGCAGCCAAGATAGCAGCGCGGACAGCAAATACAATGAGCAGTTCTTC. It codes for CASSQDSSADSKYNEQFF.

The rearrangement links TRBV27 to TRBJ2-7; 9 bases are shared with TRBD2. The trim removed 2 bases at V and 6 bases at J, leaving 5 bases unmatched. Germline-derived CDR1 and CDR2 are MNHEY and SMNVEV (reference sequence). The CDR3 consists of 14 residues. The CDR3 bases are TGTGCCAGCAGTTTAAGTCTAGCGGGGTCCGAGCAGTACTTC. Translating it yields CASSLSLAGSEQYF.

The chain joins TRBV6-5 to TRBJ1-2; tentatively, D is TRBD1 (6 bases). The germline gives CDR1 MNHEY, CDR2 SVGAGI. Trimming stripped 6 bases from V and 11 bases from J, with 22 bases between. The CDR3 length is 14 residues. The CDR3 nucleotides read TGTGCCAGCAGCTTCCGCCAACCGGGACAATCATACACCTTC. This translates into CASSFRQPGQSYTF.

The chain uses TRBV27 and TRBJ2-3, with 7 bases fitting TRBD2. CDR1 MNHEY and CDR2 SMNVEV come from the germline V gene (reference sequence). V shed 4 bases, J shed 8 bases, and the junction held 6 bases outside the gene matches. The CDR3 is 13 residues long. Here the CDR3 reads CASSSSRETTQYF. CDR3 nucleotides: TGTGCCAGCAGTTCGTCGCGGGAGACTACGCAGTATTTT.

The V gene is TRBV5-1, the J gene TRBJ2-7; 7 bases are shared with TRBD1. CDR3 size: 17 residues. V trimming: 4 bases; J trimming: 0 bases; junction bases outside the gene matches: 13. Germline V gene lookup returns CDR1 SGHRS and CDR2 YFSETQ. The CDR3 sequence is CASSPNRQGRSSYEQYF. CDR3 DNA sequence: TGCGCCAGCAGCCCCAATCGACAGGGTCGGAGCTCCTACGAGCAGTACTTC.

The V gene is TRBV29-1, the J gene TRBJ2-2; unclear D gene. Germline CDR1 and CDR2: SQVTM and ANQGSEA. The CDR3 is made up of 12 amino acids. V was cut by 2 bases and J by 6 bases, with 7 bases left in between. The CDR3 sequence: CSVEPSSGELFF. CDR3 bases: TGCAGCGTTGAACCGAGCTCCGGGGAGCTGTTTTTT.

The CDR3 nucleotides are TGTGCCAGCAGCTTGGACGGGGGAACAGGACTTTACAATGAGCAGTTCTTC. Translating it yields CASSLDGGTGLYNEQFF. The V gene is TRBV5-6, the J gene TRBJ2-1, with D tentatively TRBD2 (6 bases). CDR1 and CDR2 (germline): SGHDT, YYEEEE. V shed 0 bases and J shed 4 bases, with 17 bases lying between them. This CDR3 is built from 17 residues.

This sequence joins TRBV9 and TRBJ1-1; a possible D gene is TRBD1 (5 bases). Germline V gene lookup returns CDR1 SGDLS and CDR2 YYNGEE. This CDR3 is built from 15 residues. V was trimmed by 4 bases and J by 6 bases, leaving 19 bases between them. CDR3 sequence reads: CASSPSRARWAEAFF. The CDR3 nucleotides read TGTGCCAGCAGCCCAAGCAGGGCCCGCTGGGCTGAAGCTTTCTTT. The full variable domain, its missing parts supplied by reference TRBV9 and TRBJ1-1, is DSGVTQTPKHLITATGQRVTLRCSPRSGDLSVYWYQQSLDQGLQFLIQYYNGEERAKGNILERFSAQQFPDLHSELNLSSLELGDSALYFCASSPSRARWAEAFFGQGTRLTVV.

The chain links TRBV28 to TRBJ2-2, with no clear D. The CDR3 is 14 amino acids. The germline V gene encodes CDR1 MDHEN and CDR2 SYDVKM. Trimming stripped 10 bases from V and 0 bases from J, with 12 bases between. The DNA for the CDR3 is TGTGCCACAAGATTTTTCGCGAACACCGGGGAGCTGTTTTTT. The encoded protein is CATRFFANTGELFF. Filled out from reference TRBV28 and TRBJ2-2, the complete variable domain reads DVKVTQSSRYLVKRTGEKVFLECVQDMDHENMFWYRQDPGLGLRLIYFSYDVKMKEKGDIPEGYSVSREKKERFSLILESASTNQTSMYLCATRFFANTGELFFGEGSRLTVL.

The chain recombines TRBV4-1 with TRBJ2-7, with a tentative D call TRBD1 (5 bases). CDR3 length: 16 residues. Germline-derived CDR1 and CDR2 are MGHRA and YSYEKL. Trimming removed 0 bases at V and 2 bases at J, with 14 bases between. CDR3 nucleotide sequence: TGCGCCAGCAGCCAAGATCGGGCAGGGCTGACCTACGAGCAGTACTTC. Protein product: CASSQDRAGLTYEQYF.

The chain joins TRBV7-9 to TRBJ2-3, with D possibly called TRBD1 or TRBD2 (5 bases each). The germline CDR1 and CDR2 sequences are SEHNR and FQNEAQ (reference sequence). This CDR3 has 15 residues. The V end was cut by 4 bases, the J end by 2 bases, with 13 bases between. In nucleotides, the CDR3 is TGTGCCAGCAGCTCCCTTCAGGGAGCCACAGATACGCAGTATTTT. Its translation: CASSSLQGATDTQYF.

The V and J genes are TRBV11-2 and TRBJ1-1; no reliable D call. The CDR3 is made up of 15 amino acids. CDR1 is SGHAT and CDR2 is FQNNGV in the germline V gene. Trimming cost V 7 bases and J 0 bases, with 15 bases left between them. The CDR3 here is CASNKGSLLNTEAFF. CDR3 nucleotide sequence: TGTGCCAGCAACAAGGGTAGCCTCCTGAACACTGAAGCTTTCTTT.

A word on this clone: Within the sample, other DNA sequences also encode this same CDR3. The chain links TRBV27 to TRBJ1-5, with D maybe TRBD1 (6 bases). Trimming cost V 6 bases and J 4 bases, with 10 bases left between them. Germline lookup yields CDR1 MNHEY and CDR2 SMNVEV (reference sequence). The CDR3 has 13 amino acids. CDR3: CASSLRGNQPQHF. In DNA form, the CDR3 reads TGTGCCAGCAGCCTAAGGGGGAATCAGCCCCAGCATTTT.

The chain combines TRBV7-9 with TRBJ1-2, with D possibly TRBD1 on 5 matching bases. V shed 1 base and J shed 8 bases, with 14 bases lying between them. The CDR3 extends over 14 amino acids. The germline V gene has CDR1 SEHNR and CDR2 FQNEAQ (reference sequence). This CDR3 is CASSLGSGRLGYTF. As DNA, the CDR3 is TGTGCCAGCAGCTTAGGGTCGGGACGGTTGGGCTACACCTTC.

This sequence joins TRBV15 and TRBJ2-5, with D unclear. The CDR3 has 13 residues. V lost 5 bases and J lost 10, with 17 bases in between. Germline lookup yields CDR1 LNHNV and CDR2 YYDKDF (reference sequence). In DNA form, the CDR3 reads TGTGCCACCAGCCCTCAGGCCCCGACGCACCAGTACTTC. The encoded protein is CATSPQAPTHQYF.

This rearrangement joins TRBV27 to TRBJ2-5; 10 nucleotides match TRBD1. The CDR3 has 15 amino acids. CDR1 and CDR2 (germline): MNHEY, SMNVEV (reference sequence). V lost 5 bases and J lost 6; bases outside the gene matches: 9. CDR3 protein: CASSTTGGSRKTQYF. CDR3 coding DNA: TGTGCCAGCAGTACGACAGGGGGCTCAAGGAAGACCCAGTACTTC.

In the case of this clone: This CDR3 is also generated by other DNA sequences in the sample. The CDR3 region is CASSLSLYEQYF. The CDR3, as DNA: TGTGCCAGCAGTCTGAGCCTCTACGAGCAGTACTTC. This chain uses TRBV28 with TRBJ2-7, with D unclear. With 5 bases removed from V and 3 bases from J, the gap between germline ends came to 8 bases. Germline V gives CDR1 MDHEN, CDR2 SYDVKM. This CDR3 has 12 amino acids.

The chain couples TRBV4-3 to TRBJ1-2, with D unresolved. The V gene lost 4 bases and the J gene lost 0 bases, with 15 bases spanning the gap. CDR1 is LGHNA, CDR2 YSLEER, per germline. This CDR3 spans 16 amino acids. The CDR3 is CASSPDRREANYGYTF. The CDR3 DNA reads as TGCGCCAGCAGCCCCGATCGGAGGGAAGCTAACTATGGCTACACCTTC.

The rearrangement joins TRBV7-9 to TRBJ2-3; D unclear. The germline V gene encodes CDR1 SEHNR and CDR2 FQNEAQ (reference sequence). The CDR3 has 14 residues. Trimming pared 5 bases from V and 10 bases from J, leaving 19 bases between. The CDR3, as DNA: TGTGCCAGCAGCCCTCGATTCTTAGGGTGGGCGCAGTATTTT. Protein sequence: CASSPRFLGWAQYF. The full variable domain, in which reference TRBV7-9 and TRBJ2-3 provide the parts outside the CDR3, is DTGVSQNPRHKITKRGQNVTFRCDPISEHNRLYWYRQTLGQGPEFLTYFQNEAQLEKSRLLSDRFSAERPKGSFSTLEIQRTEQGDSAMYLCASSPRFLGWAQYFGPGTRLTVL.

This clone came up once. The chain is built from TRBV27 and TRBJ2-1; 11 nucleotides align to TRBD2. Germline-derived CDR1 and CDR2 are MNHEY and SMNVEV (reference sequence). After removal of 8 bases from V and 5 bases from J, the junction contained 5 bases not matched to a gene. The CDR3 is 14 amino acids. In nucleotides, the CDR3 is TGTGCCAGCGCGTCGACTAGCGGGGACAATGAGCAGTTCTTC. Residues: CASASTSGDNEQFF.

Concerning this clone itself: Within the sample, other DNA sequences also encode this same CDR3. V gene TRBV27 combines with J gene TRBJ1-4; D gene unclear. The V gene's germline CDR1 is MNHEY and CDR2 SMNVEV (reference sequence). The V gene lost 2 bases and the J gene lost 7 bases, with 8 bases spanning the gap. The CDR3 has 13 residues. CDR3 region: CASSLLGAEKLFF. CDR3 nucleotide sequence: TGTGCCAGCAGTTTACTAGGTGCTGAAAAACTGTTTTTT.